Listed below are T cell receptor beta chains from one sample, sequenced in a study of blood T cell repertoires in COVID-19. Assay: immunoSEQ multiplex PCR; the TCRdb copy retains only in-frame clones and omits some. The repertoire holds about 380,000 clones, with approximately 87% as singletons. Sequencing was carried out using PBMCs or T cells enriched from blood (not recorded which). Receptors originate from a man aged 25 to 40 who had recovered from COVID-19. The conserved cysteine and the conserved F or W are not part of the CDR3 here. Rows give clone size only sometimes, using once, few, many, or a class for an expanded clone.

clone_size j_call v_call cdr3_aa
. TRBJ2-5 TRBV5-5 ASSFNAGQAQY
. TRBJ2-5 TRBV30 ASTGKETQY
. TRBJ1-5 TRBV5-6 ASSRWGEGQPQH
. TRBJ1-1 TRBV11-3 ARQGEDTEAF
. TRBJ2-4 TRBV5-4 ASSPPGAKNIQY
. TRBJ1-1 TRBV5-1 ASSPGSVNTEAF
. TRBJ2-7 TRBV4-1 ASSILTGQLSYEQY
. TRBJ1-4 TRBV30 AWSRGSNEKLF
. TRBJ2-5 TRBV4-1 ASSQDRIAGGKETQY
. TRBJ2-7 TRBV5-1 ASSYGNSYEQY
. TRBJ1-6 TRBV19 ASSLRDRNSPLH
few TRBJ1-2 TRBV2 ASSPDRGDGYT
. TRBJ1-6 TRBV10-3 AITPDRDNSPLH
. TRBJ2-7 TRBV12-5 ASGLVLDRGSSYEQY
once TRBJ1-4 TRBV11-2 ASSPGPRKNEKLF
. TRBJ1-2 TRBV10-3 AITGGQVGYT
. TRBJ1-5 TRBV18 ASSPEGTGGQPQH
. TRBJ1-1 TRBV10-1 ASSNGQDTEAF
. TRBJ1-2 TRBV4-2 ASSQEAWTVRSGYT